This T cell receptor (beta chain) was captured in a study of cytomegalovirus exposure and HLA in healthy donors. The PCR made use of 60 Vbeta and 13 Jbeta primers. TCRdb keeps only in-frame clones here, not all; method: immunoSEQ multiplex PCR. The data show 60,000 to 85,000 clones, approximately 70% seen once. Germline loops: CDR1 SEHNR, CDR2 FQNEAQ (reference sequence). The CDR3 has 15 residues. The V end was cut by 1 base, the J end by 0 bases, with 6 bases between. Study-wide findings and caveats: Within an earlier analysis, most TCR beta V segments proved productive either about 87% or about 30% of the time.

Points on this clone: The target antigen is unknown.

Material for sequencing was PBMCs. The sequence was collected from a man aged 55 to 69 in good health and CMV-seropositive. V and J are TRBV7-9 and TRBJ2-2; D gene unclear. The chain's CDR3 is CASSLVPANTGELFF. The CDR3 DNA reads TGTGCCAGCAGCTTAGTACCGGCGAACACCGGGGAGCTGTTTTTT.